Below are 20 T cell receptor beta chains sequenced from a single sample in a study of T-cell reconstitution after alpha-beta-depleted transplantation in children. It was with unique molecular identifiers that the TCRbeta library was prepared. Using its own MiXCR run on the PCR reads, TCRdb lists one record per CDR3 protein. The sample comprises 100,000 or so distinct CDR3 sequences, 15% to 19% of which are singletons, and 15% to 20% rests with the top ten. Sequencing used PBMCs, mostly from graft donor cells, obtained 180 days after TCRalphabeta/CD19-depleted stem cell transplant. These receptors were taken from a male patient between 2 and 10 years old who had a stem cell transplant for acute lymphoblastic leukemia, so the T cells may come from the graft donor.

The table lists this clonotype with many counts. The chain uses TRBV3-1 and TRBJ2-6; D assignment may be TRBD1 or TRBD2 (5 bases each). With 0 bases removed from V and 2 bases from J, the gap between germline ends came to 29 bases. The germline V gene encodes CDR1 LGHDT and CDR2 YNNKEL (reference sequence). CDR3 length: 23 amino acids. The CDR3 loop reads CASSQEGDGTLYLTPPGANVLTF. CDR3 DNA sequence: TGTGCCAGCAGCCAAGAGGGGGACGGTACTCTTTACCTTACCCCGCCTGGGGCCAACGTCCTGACTTTC. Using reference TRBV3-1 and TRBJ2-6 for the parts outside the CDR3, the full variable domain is DTAVSQTPKYLVTQMGNDKSIKCEQNLGHDTMYWYKQDSKKFLKIMFSYNNKELIINETVPNRFSPKSPDKAHLNLHINSLELGDSAVYFCASSQEGDGTLYLTPPGANVLTFGAGSRLTVL.

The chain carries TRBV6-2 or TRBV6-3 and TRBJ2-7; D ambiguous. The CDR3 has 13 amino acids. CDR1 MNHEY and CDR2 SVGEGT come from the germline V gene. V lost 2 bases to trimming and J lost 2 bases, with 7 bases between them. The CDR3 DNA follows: TGTGCCAGCAGTTACAACCCGGCCTACGAGCAGTACTTC. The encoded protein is CASSYNPAYEQYF.

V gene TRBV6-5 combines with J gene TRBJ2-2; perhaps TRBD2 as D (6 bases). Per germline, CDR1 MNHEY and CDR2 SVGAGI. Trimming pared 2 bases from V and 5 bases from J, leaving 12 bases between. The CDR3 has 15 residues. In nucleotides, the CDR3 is TGTGCCAGCAGTTACAGGCTAGCGCGAACCGGGGAGCTGTTTTTT. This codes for CASSYRLARTGELFF.

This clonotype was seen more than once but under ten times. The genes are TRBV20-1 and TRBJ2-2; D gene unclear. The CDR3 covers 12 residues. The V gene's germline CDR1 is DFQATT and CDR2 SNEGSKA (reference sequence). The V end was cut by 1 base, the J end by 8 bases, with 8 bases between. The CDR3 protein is CSARAVAGELFF. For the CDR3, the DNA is TGCAGTGCTAGAGCGGTGGCGGGGGAGCTGTTTTTT.

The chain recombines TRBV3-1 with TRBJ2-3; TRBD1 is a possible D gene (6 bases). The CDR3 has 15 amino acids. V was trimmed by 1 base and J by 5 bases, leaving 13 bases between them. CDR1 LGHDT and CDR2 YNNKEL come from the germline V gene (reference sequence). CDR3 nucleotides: TGTGCCAGCAGCCAAGGGGCAGGGGTTGGAGATACGCAGTATTTT. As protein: CASSQGAGVGDTQYF.

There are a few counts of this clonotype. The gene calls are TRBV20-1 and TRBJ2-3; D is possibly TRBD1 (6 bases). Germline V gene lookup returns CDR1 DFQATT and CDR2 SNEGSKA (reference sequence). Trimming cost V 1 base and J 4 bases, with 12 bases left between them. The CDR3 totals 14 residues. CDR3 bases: TGCAGTGCTAGAGCTCAGGGGAGAGCAGATACGCAGTATTTT. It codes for CSARAQGRADTQYF.

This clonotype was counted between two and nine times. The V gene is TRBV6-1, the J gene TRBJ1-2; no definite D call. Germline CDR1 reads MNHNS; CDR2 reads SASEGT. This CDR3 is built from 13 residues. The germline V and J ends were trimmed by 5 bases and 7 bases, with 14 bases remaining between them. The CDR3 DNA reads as TGTGCCAGCAGTCCAACGGACCCCTCTGGCTACACCTTC. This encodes CASSPTDPSGYTF.

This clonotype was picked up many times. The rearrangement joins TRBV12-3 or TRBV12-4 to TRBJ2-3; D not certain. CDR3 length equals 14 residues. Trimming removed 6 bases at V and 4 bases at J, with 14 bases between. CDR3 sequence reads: CASRRENGPDTQYF. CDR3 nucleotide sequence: TGTGCCAGCAGACGCGAGAACGGCCCAGATACGCAGTATTTT.

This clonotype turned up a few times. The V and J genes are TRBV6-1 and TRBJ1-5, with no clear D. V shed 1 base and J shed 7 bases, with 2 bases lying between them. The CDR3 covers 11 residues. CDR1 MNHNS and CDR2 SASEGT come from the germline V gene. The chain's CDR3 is CASSEGQPQHF. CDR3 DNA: TGTGCCAGCAGTGAAGGGCAGCCCCAGCATTTT.

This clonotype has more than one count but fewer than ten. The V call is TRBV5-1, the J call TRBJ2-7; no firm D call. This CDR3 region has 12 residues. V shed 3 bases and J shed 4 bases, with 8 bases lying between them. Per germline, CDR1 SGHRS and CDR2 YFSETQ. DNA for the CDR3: TGCGCCAGCAGCTCATGGGATTACGAGCAGTACTTC. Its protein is CASSSWDYEQYF.

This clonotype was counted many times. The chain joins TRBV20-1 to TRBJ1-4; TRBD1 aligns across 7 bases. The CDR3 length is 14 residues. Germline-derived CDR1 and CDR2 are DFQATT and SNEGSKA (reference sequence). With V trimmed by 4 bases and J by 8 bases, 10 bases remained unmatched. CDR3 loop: CSAIDGTVVEKLFF. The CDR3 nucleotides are TGCAGTGCTATCGACGGGACAGTTGTCGAAAAACTGTTTTTT.

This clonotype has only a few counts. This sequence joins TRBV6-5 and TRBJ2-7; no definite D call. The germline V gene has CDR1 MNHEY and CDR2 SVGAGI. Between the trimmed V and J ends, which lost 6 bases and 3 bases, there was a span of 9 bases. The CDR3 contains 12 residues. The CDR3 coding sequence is TGTGCCAGCAGCCCCATAGGCTACGAGCAGTACTTC. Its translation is CASSPIGYEQYF.

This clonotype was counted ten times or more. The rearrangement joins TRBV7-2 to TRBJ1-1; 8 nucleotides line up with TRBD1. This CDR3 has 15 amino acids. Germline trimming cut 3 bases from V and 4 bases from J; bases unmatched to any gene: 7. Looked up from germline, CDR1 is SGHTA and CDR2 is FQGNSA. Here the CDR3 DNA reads TGTGCCAGCAGCTTCGACAGGGGTCTGGGCACTGAAGCTTTCTTT. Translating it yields CASSFDRGLGTEAFF.

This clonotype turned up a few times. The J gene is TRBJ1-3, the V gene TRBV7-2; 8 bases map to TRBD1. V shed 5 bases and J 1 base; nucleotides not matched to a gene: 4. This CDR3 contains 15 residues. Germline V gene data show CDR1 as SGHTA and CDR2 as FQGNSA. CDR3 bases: TGTGCCAGCAGCGACCAGGGGGCATCTGGAAACACCATATATTTT. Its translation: CASSDQGASGNTIYF.

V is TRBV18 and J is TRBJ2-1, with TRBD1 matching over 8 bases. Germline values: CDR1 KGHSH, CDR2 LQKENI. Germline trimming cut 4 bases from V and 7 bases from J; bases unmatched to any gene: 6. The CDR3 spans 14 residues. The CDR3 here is CASSLTGDRNEQFF. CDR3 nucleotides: TGTGCCAGCTCACTGACAGGGGATCGGAATGAGCAGTTCTTC.

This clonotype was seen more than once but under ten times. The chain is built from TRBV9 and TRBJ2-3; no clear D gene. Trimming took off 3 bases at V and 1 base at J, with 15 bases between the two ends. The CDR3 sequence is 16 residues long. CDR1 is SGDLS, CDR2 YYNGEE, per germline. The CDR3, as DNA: TGTGCCAGCAGCGACCAAGTTCAGACTGGCACAGATACGCAGTATTTT. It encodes CASSDQVQTGTDTQYF.

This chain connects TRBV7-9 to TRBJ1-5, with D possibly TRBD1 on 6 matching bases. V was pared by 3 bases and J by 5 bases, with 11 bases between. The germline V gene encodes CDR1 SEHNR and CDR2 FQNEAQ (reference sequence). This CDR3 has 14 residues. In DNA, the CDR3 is TGTGCCAGCAGCTTTGGCAGGGGTGATCAGCCCCAGCATTTT. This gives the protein CASSFGRGDQPQHF. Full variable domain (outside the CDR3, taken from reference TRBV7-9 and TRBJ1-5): DTGVSQNPRHKITKRGQNVTFRCDPISEHNRLYWYRQTLGQGPEFLTYFQNEAQLEKSRLLSDRFSAERPKGSFSTLEIQRTEQGDSAMYLCASSFGRGDQPQHFGDGTRLSIL.

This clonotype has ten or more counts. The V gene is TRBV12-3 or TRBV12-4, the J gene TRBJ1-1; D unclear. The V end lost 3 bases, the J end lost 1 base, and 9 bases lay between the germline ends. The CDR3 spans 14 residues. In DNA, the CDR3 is TGTGCCAGCAGTTTCGAGTCAGGGAACACTGAAGCTTTCTTT. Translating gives CASSFESGNTEAFF.

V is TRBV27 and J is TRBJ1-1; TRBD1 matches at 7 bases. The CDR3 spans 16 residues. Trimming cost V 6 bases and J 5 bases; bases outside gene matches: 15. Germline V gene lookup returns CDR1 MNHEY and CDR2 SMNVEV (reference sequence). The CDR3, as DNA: TGTGCCAGCAGGGAGCCTGGAATAGGGGGCTTTACTGAAGCTTTCTTT. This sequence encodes CASREPGIGGFTEAFF.

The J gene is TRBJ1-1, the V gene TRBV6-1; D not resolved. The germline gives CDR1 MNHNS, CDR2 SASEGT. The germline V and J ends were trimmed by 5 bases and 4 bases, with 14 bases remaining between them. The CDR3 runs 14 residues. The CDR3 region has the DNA TGTGCCAGCAGTCCAGCCAAGGACTCCACTGAAGCTTTCTTT. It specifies CASSPAKDSTEAFF.